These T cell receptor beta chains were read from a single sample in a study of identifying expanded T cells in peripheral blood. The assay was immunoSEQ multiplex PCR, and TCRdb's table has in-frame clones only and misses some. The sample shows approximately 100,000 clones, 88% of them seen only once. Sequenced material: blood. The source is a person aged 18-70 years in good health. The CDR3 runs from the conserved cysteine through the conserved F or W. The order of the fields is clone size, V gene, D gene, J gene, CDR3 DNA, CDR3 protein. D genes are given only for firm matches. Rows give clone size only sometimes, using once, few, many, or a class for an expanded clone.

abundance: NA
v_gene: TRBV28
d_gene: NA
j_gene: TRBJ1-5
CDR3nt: TGTGCCAGCATTCATATAGATGATAGCAATCAGCCCCAGCATTTT
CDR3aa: CASIHIDDSNQPQHF

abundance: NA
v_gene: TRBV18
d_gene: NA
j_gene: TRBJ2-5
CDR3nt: TGTGCCAGCTCACCTCGCCTCACAGGAGACAGTCCGAGGGAGACCCAGTACTTC
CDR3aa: CASSPRLTGDSPRETQYF

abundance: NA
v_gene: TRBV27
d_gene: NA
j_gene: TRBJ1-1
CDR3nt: TGTGCCAGCAGTTTATCGTACGGCGAAGCTTTCTTT
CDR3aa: CASSLSYGEAFF

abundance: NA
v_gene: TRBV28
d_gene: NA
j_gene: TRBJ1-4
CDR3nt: TGTGCCAGCAGTTTTTCCGGGAATGCTAATGAAAAACTGTTTTTT
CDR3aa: CASSFSGNANEKLFF

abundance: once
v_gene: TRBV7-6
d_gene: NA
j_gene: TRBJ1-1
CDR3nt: TGTGCCAGCAGCTTAGGGCGCGGGGGGAGGGCTGAAGCTTTCTTT
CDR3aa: CASSLGRGGRAEAFF

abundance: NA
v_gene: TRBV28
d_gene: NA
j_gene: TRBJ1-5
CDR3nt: TGTGCCAGCAGTTTGGGTTTCCGGGGGAATCAGCCCCAGCATTTT
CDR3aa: CASSLGFRGNQPQHF

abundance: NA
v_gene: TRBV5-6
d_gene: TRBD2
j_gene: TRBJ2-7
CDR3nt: TGTGCCAGCAGCCCCGGGGAGGGCTACGAGCAGTACTTC
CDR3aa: CASSPGEGYEQYF

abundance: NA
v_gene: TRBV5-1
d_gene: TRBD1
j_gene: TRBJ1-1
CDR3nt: TGCGCCAGCAGCCCGGGACAGGGGGTTGACACTGAAGCTTTCTTT
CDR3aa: CASSPGQGVDTEAFF

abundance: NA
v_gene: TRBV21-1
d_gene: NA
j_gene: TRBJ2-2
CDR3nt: TGTGCCAGCAGCAAAGAAGGGGAGGAGCTGTTTTTT
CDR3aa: CASSKEGEELFF

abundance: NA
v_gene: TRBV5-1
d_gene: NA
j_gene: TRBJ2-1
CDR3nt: TGCGCCAGCAGCTTGGAAGGGATAGCGGCCGAGCAGTTCTTC
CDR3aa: CASSLEGIAAEQFF

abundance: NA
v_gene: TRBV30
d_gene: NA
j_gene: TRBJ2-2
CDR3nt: TGTGCCTGGAAAGGGATCACCGGGGAGCTGTTTTTT
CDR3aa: CAWKGITGELFF

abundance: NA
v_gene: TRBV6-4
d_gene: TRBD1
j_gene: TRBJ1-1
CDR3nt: TGTGCCAGCAGAAGGGGACAGGGGGCCGGGAACACTGAAGCTTTCTTT
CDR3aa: CASRRGQGAGNTEAFF

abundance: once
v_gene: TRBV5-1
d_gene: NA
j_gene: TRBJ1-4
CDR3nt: TGCGCCAGCAGCTTGGACGTTGGGGATGAAAAACTGTTTTTT
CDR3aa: CASSLDVGDEKLFF

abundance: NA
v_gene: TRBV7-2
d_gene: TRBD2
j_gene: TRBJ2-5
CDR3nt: TGTGCCAGCAGCTTAGGAGGTAGCGGGGCTTACCAAGAGACCCAGTACTTC
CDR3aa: CASSLGGSGAYQETQYF

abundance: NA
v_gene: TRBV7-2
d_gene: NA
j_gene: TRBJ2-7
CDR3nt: TGTGCCAGCAGCTTACGAGGATTCGAGCAGTACTTC
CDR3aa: CASSLRGFEQYF

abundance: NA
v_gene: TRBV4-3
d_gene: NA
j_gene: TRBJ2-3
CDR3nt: TGCGCCAGCAGCCCCCAGGGGGGGATGACAGATACGCAGTATTTT
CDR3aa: CASSPQGGMTDTQYF

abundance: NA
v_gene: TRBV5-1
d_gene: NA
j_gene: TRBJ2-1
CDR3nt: TGCGCCAGCAGCTTGTGGATAGATTATAATGAGCAGTTCTTC
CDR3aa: CASSLWIDYNEQFF

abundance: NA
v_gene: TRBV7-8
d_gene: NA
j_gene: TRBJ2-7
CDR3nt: TGTGCCAGCAGCCCATGGGGGACGTCCTACGAGCAGTACTTC
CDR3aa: CASSPWGTSYEQYF

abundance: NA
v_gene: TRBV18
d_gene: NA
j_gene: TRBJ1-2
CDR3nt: TGTGCCAGCTCACCACCCCAGGGTGACTATGGCTACACCTTC
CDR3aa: CASSPPQGDYGYTF

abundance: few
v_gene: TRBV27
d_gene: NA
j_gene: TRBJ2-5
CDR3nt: TGTGCCAGCAGTTTCCAAGAGACCCAGTACTTC
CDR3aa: CASSFQETQYF

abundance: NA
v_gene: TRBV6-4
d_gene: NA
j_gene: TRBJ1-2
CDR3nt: TGTGCCAGCAGTGACTCAGGGGGCTATGGCTACACCTTC
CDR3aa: CASSDSGGYGYTF

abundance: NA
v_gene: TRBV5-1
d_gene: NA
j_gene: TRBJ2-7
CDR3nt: TGCGCCAGCAGCAACCGGGACACCGAGCAGTACTTC
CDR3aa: CASSNRDTEQYF

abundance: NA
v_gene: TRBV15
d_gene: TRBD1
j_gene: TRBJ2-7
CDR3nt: TGTGCCACCAGCCCCCGGACAGGACCGTACGAGCAGTACTTC
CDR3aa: CATSPRTGPYEQYF

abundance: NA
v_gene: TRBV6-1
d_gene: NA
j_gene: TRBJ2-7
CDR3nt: TGTGCCAGCAGTGGGTACGGCAGGCGGTCCTCCTACGAGCAGTACTTC
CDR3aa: CASSGYGRRSSYEQYF

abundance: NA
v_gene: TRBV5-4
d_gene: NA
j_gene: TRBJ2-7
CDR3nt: TGTGCCAGCAGCTTGGCCCAGGGTCCCACCGGGCAGTACTTC
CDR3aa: CASSLAQGPTGQYF

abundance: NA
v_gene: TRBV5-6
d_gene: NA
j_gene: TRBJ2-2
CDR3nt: TGTGCCAGCAGCCCAGCGAACACCGGGGAGCTGTTTTTT
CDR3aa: CASSPANTGELFF

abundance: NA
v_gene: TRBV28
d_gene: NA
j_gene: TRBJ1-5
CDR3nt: TGTGCCAGCAGCTCAGGGGCCCTGGGGCAGCCCCAGCATTTT
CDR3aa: CASSSGALGQPQHF

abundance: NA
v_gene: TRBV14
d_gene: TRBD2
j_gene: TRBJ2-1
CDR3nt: TGTGCCAGCAGCCACTTAGCGGGGAGCTCCTACAATGAGCAGTTCTTC
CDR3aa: CASSHLAGSSYNEQFF

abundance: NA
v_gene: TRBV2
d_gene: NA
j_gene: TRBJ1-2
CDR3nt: TGTGCCAGCAGTGACCAATTTAACTATGGCTACACCTTC
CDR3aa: CASSDQFNYGYTF

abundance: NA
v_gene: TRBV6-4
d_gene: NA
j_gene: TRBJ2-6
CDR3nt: TGTGCCAGCGCAAAGGAAGGGGCCAACGTCCTGACTTTC
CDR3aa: CASAKEGANVLTF

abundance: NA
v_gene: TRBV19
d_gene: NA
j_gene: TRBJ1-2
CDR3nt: TGTGCCAGTAGTATCGGGCCGGCGGGTGGCTACACCTTC
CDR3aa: CASSIGPAGGYTF

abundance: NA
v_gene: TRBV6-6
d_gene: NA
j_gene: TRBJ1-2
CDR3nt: TGTGCCAGCAGCAGGTCGACTAACTATGGCTACACCTTC
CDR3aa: CASSRSTNYGYTF

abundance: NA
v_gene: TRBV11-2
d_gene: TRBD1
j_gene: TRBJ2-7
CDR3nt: TGTGCCAGCAGCCCTGGGACAGCTGGGCAGTACTTC
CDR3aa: CASSPGTAGQYF

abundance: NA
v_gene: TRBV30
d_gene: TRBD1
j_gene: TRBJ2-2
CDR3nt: TGTGCCTGGAGTGGGGACAGACCGAACACCGGGGAGCTGTTTTTT
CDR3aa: CAWSGDRPNTGELFF

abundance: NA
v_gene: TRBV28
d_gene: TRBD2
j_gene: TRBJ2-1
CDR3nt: TGTGCCAGTATTGAAGCGGGAGAAGTAAGTAAGCAGTTCTTC
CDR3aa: CASIEAGEVSKQFF

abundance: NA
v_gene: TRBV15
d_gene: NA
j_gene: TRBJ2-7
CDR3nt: TGTGCCACCAGCAGAGATAGGGGCCGGGGGCTGGAGTACTTC
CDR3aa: CATSRDRGRGLEYF

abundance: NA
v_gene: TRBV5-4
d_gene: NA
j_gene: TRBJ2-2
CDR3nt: TGTGCCAGCAGCTTGAGGTCGCCAAACACCGGGGAGCTGTTTTTT
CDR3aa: CASSLRSPNTGELFF

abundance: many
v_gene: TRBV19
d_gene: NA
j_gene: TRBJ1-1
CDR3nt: TGTGCCAGTAGTTACAGGGCGTCGAACACTGAAGCTTTCTTT
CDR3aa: CASSYRASNTEAFF

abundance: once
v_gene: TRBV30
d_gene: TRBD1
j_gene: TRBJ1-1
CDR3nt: TGTGCCTGGAGTAAAAAACAGGGGAAAACTGAAGCTTTCTTT
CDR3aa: CAWSKKQGKTEAFF

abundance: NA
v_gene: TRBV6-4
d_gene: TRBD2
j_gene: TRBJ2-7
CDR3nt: TGTGCCAGCAGTGACTGCCCACTAGCGGGAATACAGTGCGAGCAGTACTTC
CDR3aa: CASSDCPLAGIQCEQYF

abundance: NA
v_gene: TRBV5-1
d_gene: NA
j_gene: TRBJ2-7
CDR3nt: TGCGCCAGCAGCTTGACAGGCGCCTCGAGCTACGAGCAGTACTTC
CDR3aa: CASSLTGASSYEQYF

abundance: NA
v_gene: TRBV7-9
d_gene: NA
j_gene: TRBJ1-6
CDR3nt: TGTGCCAGCAGCGTATCAGGGGCCGGTGGTTCACCCCTCCACTTT
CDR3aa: CASSVSGAGGSPLHF

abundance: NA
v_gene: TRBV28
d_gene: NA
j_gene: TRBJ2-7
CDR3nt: TGTGCCAGCACGCACCGGGACTCACTTTACGAGCAGTACTTC
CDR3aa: CASTHRDSLYEQYF